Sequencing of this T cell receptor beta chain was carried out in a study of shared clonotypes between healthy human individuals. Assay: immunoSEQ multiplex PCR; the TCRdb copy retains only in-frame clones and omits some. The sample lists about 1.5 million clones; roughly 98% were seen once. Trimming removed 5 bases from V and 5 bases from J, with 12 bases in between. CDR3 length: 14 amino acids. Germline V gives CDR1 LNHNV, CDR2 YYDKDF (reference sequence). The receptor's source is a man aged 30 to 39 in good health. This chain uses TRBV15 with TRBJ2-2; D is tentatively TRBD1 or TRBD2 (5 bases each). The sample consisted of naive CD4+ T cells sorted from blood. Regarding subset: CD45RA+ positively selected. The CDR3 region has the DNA TGTGCCACCAGCCTCGACTGGGGGACCGGGGAGCTGTTTTTT. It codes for CATSLDWGTGELFF.